The 15 T cell receptor beta chains below come from one sample, sequenced in a study of blood T cell repertoires in COVID-19 (dated by TCRdb to 2018 to 2020). The library was produced with the immunoSEQ multiplex PCR assay. Held by TCRdb, this immuneACCESS table contains in-frame sequences only and omits some clones. Under half of the omission traces to an unresolved V gene where checked; the cause of the rest is unknown. Across this sample there are about 170,000 clones, with 65% to 85% seen only once. Roughly 19% of the sample comes from the top ten. Sequenced: peripheral blood. These receptors were taken from a woman aged 70-85 years who had recovered from COVID-19.

The J gene is TRBJ2-4, the V gene TRBV5-6, with 10 bases identical to TRBD1. Unmatched junction bases numbered 13, after V lost 6 bases and J lost 10 bases. CDR3 length: 15 amino acids. CDR1 is SGHDT, CDR2 YYEEEE, per germline. The CDR3 loop reads CASTSSRDRGWIQYF. CDR3 DNA sequence: TGTGCCAGCACCTCTTCCCGGGACAGGGGCTGGATTCAGTACTTC.

This clone appeared a few times. The chain joins TRBV10-2 to TRBJ2-1; no reliable D call. V was clipped by 2 bases and J by 5 bases, with 10 bases between them. This CDR3 contains 14 residues. Per the germline V gene, CDR1 is WSHSY and CDR2 is SAAADI. The CDR3 region has the DNA TGCGCCAGCAGTGAGGCTAGTCCACACAATGAGCAGTTCTTC. Translated: CASSEASPHNEQFF.

The V call is TRBV6-2 or TRBV6-3, the J call TRBJ2-1, with TRBD2 as a possible D gene (6 bases). The V and J ends lost 6 bases and 0 bases respectively, with 12 bases between them. The CDR3 is 15 residues long. Germline loops: CDR1 MNHEY, CDR2 SVGEGT. The CDR3 DNA is TGTGCCAGCAGCCGTAGCGGAAGCTCCTACAATGAGCAGTTCTTC. Protein sequence: CASSRSGSSYNEQFF.

The rearrangement links TRBV2 to TRBJ2-7; the match to TRBD1 covers 9 bases. There are 14 residues in the CDR3. The germline CDR1 and CDR2 sequences are SNHLY and FYNNEI. V trimming: 6 bases; J trimming: 5 bases; junction bases outside the gene matches: 8. Here the CDR3 DNA reads TGTGCCAGCAGAGAGGACAGGGGTAGGGACGAGCAGTACTTC. This encodes CASREDRGRDEQYF.

This rearrangement joins TRBV6-6 to TRBJ2-5; weak D call: TRBD1 (6 bases). V lost 6 bases and J lost 5, with 19 bases in between. From germline, CDR1 is MNHNY and CDR2 SVGAGI (reference sequence). This CDR3 is built from 15 residues. CDR3 loop: CASSSHRVPGETQYF. The DNA of the CDR3 is TGTGCCAGCAGCAGTCACAGGGTCCCAGGGGAGACCCAGTACTTC.

The CDR3 region is CASTPSPLAGGIAYNEQFF. Here the CDR3 DNA reads TGTGCCAGTACCCCGTCCCCCCTAGCGGGAGGGATCGCCTACAATGAGCAGTTCTTC. The chain links TRBV19 to TRBJ2-1, with TRBD2 matching over 12 bases. Germline loops: CDR1 LNHDA, CDR2 SQIVND (reference sequence). CDR3 length: 19 amino acids. The V segment lost 7 bases and the J segment 2 bases; nucleotides outside the gene matches: 15.

The rearrangement links TRBV3-1 (or the pseudogene TRBV3-2) to TRBJ2-7, with a tentative D call TRBD1 (6 bases). Germline V gives CDR1 LGHDT, CDR2 YNNKEL (reference sequence). CDR3 length equals 13 residues. Trimming removed 3 bases from V and 3 bases from J, with 9 bases in between. CDR3 sequence: CASSQWTDYEQYF. The CDR3 DNA follows: TGTGCCAGCAGCCAGTGGACAGACTACGAGCAGTACTTC.

The chain couples TRBV5-4 to TRBJ2-6, with 7 bases lining up with TRBD1. The CDR3 has 15 amino acids. V was clipped by 4 bases and J by 1 base; unmatched bases: 2. CDR1 SGHNT and CDR2 YYREEE come from the germline V gene (reference sequence). The CDR3: CASSADRSGANVLTF. The CDR3 nucleotides read TGTGCCAGCAGCGCGGACAGGTCTGGGGCCAACGTCCTGACTTTC.

The chain employs TRBV19 and TRBJ2-7; 7 bases align to TRBD1. Trimming removed 6 bases from V and 5 bases from J; junction bases left unmatched: 13. This CDR3 is 15 amino acids long. The germline CDR1 and CDR2 sequences are LNHDA and SQIVND (reference sequence). The CDR3 region is CASSPNLRGFNEQYF. CDR3 coding DNA: TGTGCCAGTAGCCCCAACCTCAGGGGGTTCAACGAGCAGTACTTC.

The chain couples TRBV18 to TRBJ1-2; TRBD1 agrees at 8 bases. J gave up 8 bases and V 2 bases, and 10 bases lay outside the gene matches. Per the germline V gene, CDR1 is KGHSH and CDR2 is LQKENI. The CDR3 runs to 15 residues. Written as DNA, the CDR3 is TGTGCCAGCTCACCAACCCCGACAGGGGAGAGGGGCTACACCTTC. Translated, it gives CASSPTPTGERGYTF.

V gene TRBV5-6 combines with J gene TRBJ2-1; 11 bases align to TRBD2. Trimming removed 0 bases from V and 4 bases from J; junction bases left unmatched: 3. From germline, CDR1 is SGHDT and CDR2 YYEEEE. The CDR3 loop spans 16 amino acids. CDR3 coding DNA: TGTGCCAGCAGCTTGGCCGGGACTAGCGGATACAATGAGCAGTTCTTC. Protein sequence: CASSLAGTSGYNEQFF.

The chain recombines TRBV19 with TRBJ1-5; 9 bases are a match to TRBD1. The CDR3 contains 15 residues. The V gene end was trimmed by 7 bases and the J gene end by 3 bases; junction bases not matched to a gene: 7. Germline-derived CDR1 and CDR2 are LNHDA and SQIVND (reference sequence). The CDR3 loop reads CASTTTGGANQPQHF. The CDR3 DNA is TGTGCCAGTACCACGACAGGGGGGGCCAATCAGCCCCAGCATTTT.

V and J are TRBV18 and TRBJ1-3; D may be TRBD1 (6 bases). Germline V gene data show CDR1 as KGHSH and CDR2 as LQKENI. The V gene lost 0 bases and the J gene lost 2 bases, with 8 bases spanning the gap. The CDR3 has 15 amino acids. CDR3 nucleotides: TGTGCCAGCTCACCACCGGCAGGGGCTGGAAACACCATATATTTT. Protein sequence: CASSPPAGAGNTIYF.

This sequence joins TRBV9 and TRBJ2-1; 7 nucleotides line up with TRBD1. Germline V gives CDR1 SGDLS, CDR2 YYNGEE. The CDR3 is 12 residues long. J lost 8 bases, V lost 7 bases, and 6 bases had no gene match. For the CDR3, the DNA is TGTGCCAGCGAGGGGGCCGGGGATGAGCAGTTCTTC. Translation gives CASEGAGDEQFF. The full variable domain, rest sourced from reference TRBV9 and TRBJ2-1, is DSGVTQTPKHLITATGQRVTLRCSPRSGDLSVYWYQQSLDQGLQFLIQYYNGEERAKGNILERFSAQQFPDLHSELNLSSLELGDSALYFCASEGAGDEQFFGPGTRLTVL.

V usage is TRBV4-3 and J usage is TRBJ2-5; 16 nucleotides agree with TRBD2. The germline V gene has CDR1 LGHNA and CDR2 YSLEER. The CDR3 has 19 amino acids. V shed 0 bases and J 5 bases; nucleotides not matched to a gene: 9. DNA of the CDR3: TGCGCCAGCAGCCAAGATTGGGGACTAGCGGGAGGGCCGCGGGAGACCCAGTACTTC. This translates into CASSQDWGLAGGPRETQYF.